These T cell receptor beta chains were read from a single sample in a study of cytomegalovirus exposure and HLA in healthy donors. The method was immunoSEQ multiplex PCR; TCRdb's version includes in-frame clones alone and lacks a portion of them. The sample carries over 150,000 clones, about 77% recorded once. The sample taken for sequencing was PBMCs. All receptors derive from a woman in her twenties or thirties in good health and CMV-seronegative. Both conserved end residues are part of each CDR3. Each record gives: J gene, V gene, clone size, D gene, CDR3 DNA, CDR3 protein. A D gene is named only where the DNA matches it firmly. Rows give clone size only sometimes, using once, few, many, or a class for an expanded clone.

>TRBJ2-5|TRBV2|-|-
TGTGCCAGCAGTGACCCATGGACCCAGTACTTC
CASSDPWTQYF
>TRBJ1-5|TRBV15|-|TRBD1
TGTGCCACCAGCAGGGGGGACAGGGGGCCATATAGTAGCAATCAGCCCCAGCATTTT
CATSRGDRGPYSSNQPQHF
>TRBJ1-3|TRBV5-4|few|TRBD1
TGTGCCAGCAGCTCGGGGACAGCTGGAAACACCATATATTTT
CASSSGTAGNTIYF
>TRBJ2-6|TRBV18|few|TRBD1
TGTGCCAGCTCACCAGGACAGGGAAGCTCTGGGGCCAACGTCCTGACTTTC
CASSPGQGSSGANVLTF
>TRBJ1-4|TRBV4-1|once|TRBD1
TGCGCCAGCAGCCAAGATAGGGACAGGGGGTCTTTTAATGAAAAACTGTTTTTT
CASSQDRDRGSFNEKLFF
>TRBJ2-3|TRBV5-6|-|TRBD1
TGTGCCAGCAGTGGGGACAGTCGGGATACGCAGTATTTT
CASSGDSRDTQYF
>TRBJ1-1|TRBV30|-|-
TGTGCCTGGATGTCCCTAGATGGGGCGGACACTGAAGCTTTCTTT
CAWMSLDGADTEAFF
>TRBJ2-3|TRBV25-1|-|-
TGTGCCAGCAGTGAAAAGGGCGGACAGCGACAAATAGATACGCAGTATTTT
CASSEKGGQRQIDTQYF
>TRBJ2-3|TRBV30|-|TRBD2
TGTGCCTGGAGTGTATGGGGGACTAGCGGGCGGACAGATACGCAGTATTTT
CAWSVWGTSGRTDTQYF
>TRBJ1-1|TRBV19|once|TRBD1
TGTGCCAGTAGGGGACAGGCCGGGACTGAAGCTTTCTTT
CASRGQAGTEAFF
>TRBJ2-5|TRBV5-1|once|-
TGCGCCAGCACCCGGAGTGGCGGAGGGTTGGGGGAGACCCAGTACTTC
CASTRSGGGLGETQYF
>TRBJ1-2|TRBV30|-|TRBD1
TGTGCCTGGAGTCCGACAGGGGAAGGGGGCTACACCTTC
CAWSPTGEGGYTF
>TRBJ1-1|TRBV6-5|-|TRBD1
TGTGCCAGCAGTTACGTGACAGGGGGTATCACTGAAGCTTTCTTT
CASSYVTGGITEAFF
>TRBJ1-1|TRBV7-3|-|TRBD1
TGTGCCAGCAGCTTAAAGGGGATAATTGCCCCGGACAGGGTTTATGGAACTGAAGCTTTCTTT
CASSLKGIIAPDRVYGTEAFF
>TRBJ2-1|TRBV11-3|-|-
TGTGCCAGCAGCTTAGTTCGTTCGGATGAGCAGTTCTTC
CASSLVRSDEQFF
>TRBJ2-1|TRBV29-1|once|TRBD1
TGCAGCACGCGACAGGGGGTCAACAATGAGCAGTTCTTC
CSTRQGVNNEQFF
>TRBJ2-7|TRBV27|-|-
TGTGCCGGCAGCGGAGCCTTCTACGAGCAGTACTTC
CAGSGAFYEQYF
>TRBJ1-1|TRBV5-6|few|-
TGTGCCAGCAGCCTACAGGGTAACACTGAAGCTTTCTTT
CASSLQGNTEAFF
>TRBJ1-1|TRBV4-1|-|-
TGCGCCAGCAGCCAAGATTGGGCCGGCTACACTGAAGCTTTCTTT
CASSQDWAGYTEAFF
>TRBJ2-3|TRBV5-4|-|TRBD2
TGTGCCAGCAGCCGACTAGCGGGAGGGCGGGATACGCAGTATTTT
CASSRLAGGRDTQYF
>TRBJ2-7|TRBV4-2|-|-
TGTGCCAGCAGCCAAGGAACCCAGATGGGTACGGGAGAGCAGTACTTC
CASSQGTQMGTGEQYF
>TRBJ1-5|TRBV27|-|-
TGTGCCAGCAGTTCCATGTCTGGCCAGCCCCAGCATTTT
CASSSMSGQPQHF
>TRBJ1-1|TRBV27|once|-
TGTGCCAGCAGTTTGATCCTAGGGAACACTGAAGCTTTCTTT
CASSLILGNTEAFF
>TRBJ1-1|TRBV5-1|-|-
TGCGCCAGCAGCTCGGGGGGGGGAAACACTGAAGCTTTCTTT
CASSSGGGNTEAFF
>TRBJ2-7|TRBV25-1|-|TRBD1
TGTGCCAGCAGCGGAGACAGGGTCTATTACGAGCAGTACTTC
CASSGDRVYYEQYF
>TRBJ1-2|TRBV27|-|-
TGTGCCAGCAGTTTATACTCAGGGGCTAACTATGGCTACACCTTC
CASSLYSGANYGYTF
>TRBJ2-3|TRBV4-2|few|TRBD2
TGTGCCAGCAGCCAAGGCCTGGGGAGCGGGGGTGATACGCAGTATTTT
CASSQGLGSGGDTQYF
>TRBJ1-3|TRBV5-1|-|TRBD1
TGCGCCAGCAGCACCGGACAGGGAAGGACCTCTGGAAACACCATATATTTT
CASSTGQGRTSGNTIYF
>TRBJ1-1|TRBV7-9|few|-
TGTGCCAGCAGCTTAGGACAGTCAAACACTGAAGCTTTCTTT
CASSLGQSNTEAFF
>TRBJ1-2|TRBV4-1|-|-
TGCGCCAGCAGCCAAGTTGTGGGGGGGCAGGATGGCTACACCTTC
CASSQVVGGQDGYTF
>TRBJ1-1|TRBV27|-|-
TGTGCCAGCAGCTATAGGGGATACACTGAAGCTTTCTTT
CASSYRGYTEAFF
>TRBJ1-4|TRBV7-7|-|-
TGTGCTAGCAGTACGAAGCCCCCCAGGACACCTAATGAAAAACTGTTTTTT
CASSTKPPRTPNEKLFF
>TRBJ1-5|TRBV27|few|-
TGTGCCAGCAGTTTATCCCCAACAGATAGCAATCAGCCCCAGCATTTT
CASSLSPTDSNQPQHF
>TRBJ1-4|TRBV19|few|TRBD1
TGTGCCAGTAGTGGACGGGACAGGCGCATTATTAATGAAAAACTGTTTTTT
CASSGRDRRIINEKLFF
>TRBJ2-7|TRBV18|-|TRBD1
TGTGCCAGCTCGCCCGACAGGGTTGTACGCGAGCAGTACTTC
CASSPDRVVREQYF
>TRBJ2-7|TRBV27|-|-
TGTGCCAGCAGTTTGGAAACAGGCCACGAGCAGTACTTC
CASSLETGHEQYF
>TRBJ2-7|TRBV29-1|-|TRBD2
TGCAGCGTTGCGGGGTCCTCGACTAGCGTCAGGATCTACGAGCAGTACTTC
CSVAGSSTSVRIYEQYF
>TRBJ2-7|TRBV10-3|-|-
TGTGCCATCAAAAGCGTAAGTTACTACGAGCAGTACTTC
CAIKSVSYYEQYF
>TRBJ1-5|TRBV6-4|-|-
TGTGCCAGCAGTGACTCGGTTGAGGGTCAGCCCCAGCATTTT
CASSDSVEGQPQHF
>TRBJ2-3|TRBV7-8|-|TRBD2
TGTGCCAGCAGCGCTCGGACTAGCCGATCCCCAGATACGCAGTATTTT
CASSARTSRSPDTQYF
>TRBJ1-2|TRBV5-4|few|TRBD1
TGTGCCAGCAGCTCCGTGACAGGGAGCGGCTACACCTTC
CASSSVTGSGYTF